This T cell receptor beta chain is from a study of molecular identifiers for immune sequencing clone quantification (dated by TCRdb to between 2017 and 2018). Some background on the complete study: For a replicate experiment, the RNA from either 20,000 or 100,000 naive CD8 T cells was divided into five aliquots, and four of those aliquots went on to sequencing. This methods study benchmarked molecular-identifier clustering-based TCR repertoire sequencing (MIDCIRS) and TCR RNA copy counting, using CD8 T cells to do so.

Library preparation used PCR. TCRdb lists the instrument as NextSeq 500. Bulk TCR libraries were generated as previously described, with the TCR primers listed in Table S5 used. Total RNA was purified with the Qiagen AllPrep DNA/RNA kit. Reads from multiple sequencing runs of the same library were pooled before analysis. Processing in the source paper ran as follows. Reads were retained only if the reads had an exact TCR constant sequence, and the retained reads were trimmed to 150 nt and grouped according to their 12-nt molecular barcodes. Within each barcode group, reads were sub-clustered at a 15% Levenshtein threshold, and quality-weighted consensus sequences were built per RNA molecule. Non-functional sequences were filtered out, along with any lower-count sequence sitting one edit away from another sequence. Based on fitting two negative binomial distributions, any barcode sub-cluster with under 20% of the maximum read count was discarded. Using fastp trimming at Q25 and MiXCR clonotype assembly, TCRdb reanalyzed the public sequencing data and kept in-frame beta chains. Under each unique CDR3 protein, matching rows form one entry showing the most common genes and DNA. None of the V and J calls come from the authors' own analysis; TCRdb made them. This sample has some 320,000 distinct CDR3 sequences in its table, and roughly 24% of those were observed once. 0.74% of the sample lies in the top ten.

The sample holds many counts of this clonotype. The antigen it binds to is not known. The sample holds no much larger clone one base away, and base qualities are not on file. Libraries of naive CD8 T cells were generated from around 20,000 to 990,000 sorted cells, with 10%, 30% or 50% of the purified RNA used. Naive CD8 T cells, defined as CD8+CD4-CCR7+CD45RA+, were FACS-sorted into RLT Plus buffer on a BD FACSAria II. Ten to eleven TCR copies' worth of Jurkat RNA were spiked into roughly 19,000-1,000,000 naive CD8 T cell samples to test detection sensitivity. CD8 T cells were enriched with RosetteSep CD8+ T Cell Enrichment Cocktail and Ficoll-Paque, followed by ACK red cell lysis. Beyond this particular receptor, the publication reports: Spiked-in Jurkat TCR RNA equal to a single cell's worth was reported to be detectable even within one million naive CD8 T cells. The naive libraries included spiked-in Jurkat TCR RNA (about 11 copies' worth), and this RNA is not part of the donor repertoire. When barcode sub-clustering was left out, chimeric consensus sequences inflated TCR diversity, with chimeras reaching as high as 47%. Identical TCR molecules sharing a barcode could cause highly expanded clone sizes to be underestimated. Clones above 20 RNA copies held over 98% of molecules in CMV-specific effector cells but under 1% in naive cells. Modeling indicated around 3 TCR RNA copies recovered per cell, compared with about 9.4 by digital PCR, which implies a capture efficiency of 25% to 35%.

This TCR derives from a human donor in good health. Some libraries in this study had Jurkat cell RNA spiked in. Source material: naive CD8+ T cells from blood, with Jurkat cell RNA spiked in. What the cell subset or site label conveys for this sample: FACS-sorted CD8+CD4-CCR7+CD45RA+ naive T cells.

The CDR3 protein is CASRTGGEEKLFF. The DNA is TGTGCCAGCCGAACAGGGGGGGAGGAAAAACTGTTTTTT. The chain joins TRBV12-3 or TRBV12-4 to TRBJ1-4, with TRBD1 identical over 8 junction bases. The CDR3 contains 13 residues, cysteine and phenylalanine counted. Of all the DNA, just the CDR3 is kept, 39 bases in frame from base 1. Ends trimmed: V by 8 bases, J by 8 bases; bases unmatched to a gene: 7.